The 15 T cell receptor beta chains reported below all come from one sample, sequenced in a study of Ad26.COV2.S vaccination and SARS-CoV-2 variants. The protocol was immunoSEQ multiplex PCR, while the TCRdb copy is restricted to in-frame clones and leaves out a portion. The sample holds 100,000 or so clones; over 70% are singletons and the top ten take 15% to 20%. Material: peripheral blood, obtained after recovery from COVID-19. Receptor source: a human donor who had recovered from COVID-19.

V is TRBV7-9 and J is TRBJ2-1, with D maybe TRBD1 (5 bases). CDR3 length: 17 amino acids. The V end lost 4 bases, the J end lost 6 bases, and 22 bases lay between the germline ends. The germline CDR1 and CDR2 sequences are SEHNR and FQNEAQ (reference sequence). CDR3: CASSSGTLGAGLNEQFF. The CDR3 DNA sequence: TGTGCCAGCAGCTCTGGTACGCTAGGGGCAGGCCTCAATGAGCAGTTCTTC.

This sequence joins TRBV7-6 and TRBJ2-1, with 10 bases lining up with TRBD1. The germline V gene has CDR1 SGHVS and CDR2 FNYEAQ. This CDR3 has 17 residues. The V gene end was trimmed by 3 bases and the J gene end by 7 bases; junction bases not matched to a gene: 12. In DNA form, the CDR3 reads TGTGCCAGCAGCTTGGGCGGGGGACAGGGGAAAAGGAATGAGCAGTTCTTC. Amino acids: CASSLGGGQGKRNEQFF.

A remark on this clone: This CDR3 is also generated by other DNA sequences in the sample. The V gene is TRBV6-1, the J gene TRBJ2-7, with D unresolved. Trimming removed 1 base at V and 4 bases at J, with 8 bases between. CDR1 is MNHNS, CDR2 SASEGT, per germline. The CDR3 runs to 13 residues. The CDR3 region has the DNA TGTGCCAGCAGTGAAGGAACACAGTACGAGCAGTACTTC. Its protein product is CASSEGTQYEQYF.

The chain is built from TRBV5-1 and TRBJ1-3; D is uncertain. The CDR3 loop spans 13 amino acids. With 0 bases removed from V and 9 bases from J, the gap between germline ends came to 10 bases. Germline V gives CDR1 SGHRS, CDR2 YFSETQ. The CDR3 region is CASSLEVGGTIYF. DNA for the CDR3: TGCGCCAGCAGCTTGGAAGTGGGTGGCACCATATATTTT.

This clone was detected only a few times. This chain uses TRBV11-2 with TRBJ1-2; no firm D call. The germline V gene has CDR1 SGHAT and CDR2 FQNNGV. Trimming removed 1 base from V and 1 base from J, with 7 bases in between. This CDR3 has 14 residues. The CDR3 here is CASSLGPDNYGYTF. CDR3 sequence (DNA): TGTGCCAGCAGCTTAGGCCCGGATAACTATGGCTACACCTTC.

The chain carries TRBV7-9 and TRBJ2-5; 12 bases match TRBD2. The junction had 11 bases not matched to a gene; V was cut back by 1 base and J by 11 bases. The CDR3 extends over 16 amino acids. Germline V gives CDR1 SEHNR, CDR2 FQNEAQ (reference sequence). In nucleotides, the CDR3 is TGTGCCAGCAGCTTAGGGTCCCTAACTAGCGGGGGGCTGCAGTACTTC. Residues: CASSLGSLTSGGLQYF.

V and J are TRBV6-4 and TRBJ1-2; 7 bases fit TRBD1. This CDR3 region has 16 residues. Germline V lookup: CDR1 MRHNA, CDR2 SNTAGT. V shed 6 bases, J shed 5 bases, and the junction held 15 bases outside the gene matches. CDR3 residues: CASSSPPQGSGYGYTF. Here the CDR3 DNA reads TGTGCCAGCAGCTCCCCCCCACAGGGGTCAGGGTATGGCTACACCTTC.

CDR3 residues: CASSFTQGASDSPLHF. As DNA, the CDR3 is TGCGCCAGCAGCTTCACCCAGGGGGCTTCTGATTCACCCCTCCACTTT. The chain uses TRBV5-1 and TRBJ1-6; 8 bases match TRBD1. This CDR3 spans 16 amino acids. After removal of 2 bases from V and 8 bases from J, the junction contained 9 bases not matched to a gene. Germline V gene lookup returns CDR1 SGHRS and CDR2 YFSETQ.

In DNA form, the CDR3 reads TGTGCCAGCAGCACGGGTGGCTCCTATAATTCACCCCTCCACTTT. Encoded protein: CASSTGGSYNSPLHF. The V gene is TRBV7-9, the J gene TRBJ1-6; D gene unclear. V gave up 5 bases and J gave up 0 bases, with 8 bases separating them. Germline V gene data show CDR1 as SEHNR and CDR2 as FQNEAQ (reference sequence). The CDR3 contains 15 residues.

The chain couples TRBV5-4 to TRBJ2-7; TRBD2 might be the D (5 bases). Trimming cost V 1 base and J 0 bases, with 11 bases left between them. The germline CDR1 and CDR2 sequences are SGHNT and YYREEE (reference sequence). The CDR3 extends over 15 amino acids. CDR3 loop: CASSLITGSSYEQYF. For the CDR3, the DNA is TGTGCCAGCAGCTTGATAACGGGAAGCTCCTACGAGCAGTACTTC. Full variable domain (missing parts from reference TRBV5-4 and TRBJ2-7): ETGVTQSPTHLIKTRGQQVTLRCSSQSGHNTVSWYQQALGQGPQFIFQYYREEENGRGNFPPRFSGLQFPNYSSELNVNALELDDSALYLCASSLITGSSYEQYFGPGTRLTVT.

The chain is built from TRBV6-1 and TRBJ2-5; D possibly corresponds to TRBD1 (5 bases). The CDR3 is 13 residues long. With 1 base removed from V and 7 bases from J, the gap between germline ends came to 10 bases. In germline, CDR1 is MNHNS, CDR2 SASEGT. The CDR3 loop reads CASSEVGHGTQYF. For the CDR3, the DNA is TGTGCCAGCAGTGAAGTGGGGCATGGGACCCAGTACTTC.

J is TRBJ2-1 and V is TRBV10-3; D unclear. The germline CDR1 and CDR2 sequences are ENHRY and SYGVKD. V lost 9 bases and J lost 7, with 16 bases in between. The CDR3 extends over 13 amino acids. In nucleotides, the CDR3 is TGTGCCATGAGACAAGGGTTGGAGAATGAGCAGTTCTTC. Protein sequence: CAMRQGLENEQFF.

This clone occurred a few times. J is TRBJ1-5 and V is TRBV29-1; a possible D gene is TRBD1 (5 bases). CDR1 is SQVTM, CDR2 ANQGSEA, per germline. There are 13 residues in the CDR3. Trimming pared 6 bases from V and 5 bases from J, leaving 14 bases between. The CDR3 coding sequence is TGCAGCGTCAAAGGGGTCGGGGATCAGCCCCAGCATTTT. Translation: CSVKGVGDQPQHF.

The genes are TRBV30 and TRBJ1-3; D unresolved. Deletions cut 0 bases from V and 0 bases from J, with 9 bases between. Germline lookup yields CDR1 GTSNPN and CDR2 SVGIG (reference sequence). CDR3 length: 15 residues. The CDR3 coding sequence is TGTGCCTGGAGTGTACGGGATCCCTCTGGAAACACCATATATTTT. Its protein product is CAWSVRDPSGNTIYF.

This chain uses TRBV5-5 with TRBJ1-5; 9 nucleotides line up with TRBD1. J lost 4 bases, V lost 3 bases, and 5 bases had no gene match. The CDR3 loop spans 15 amino acids. Per the germline V gene, CDR1 is SGHKS and CDR2 is YYEKEE (reference sequence). CDR3 sequence (DNA): TGTGCCAGCAGCTGGGGACAGGGTCTAAATCAGCCCCAGCATTTT. It is translated as CASSWGQGLNQPQHF. Combining the CDR3 with reference TRBV5-5 and TRBJ1-5 gives the whole variable domain DAGVTQSPTHLIKTRGQQVTLRCSPISGHKSVSWYQQVLGQGPQFIFQYYEKEERGRGNFPDRFSARQFPNYSSELNVNALLLGDSALYLCASSWGQGLNQPQHFGDGTRLSIL.